The clone carrying this TCR beta chain was counted only a few times. The sample carries other DNA sequences with the same CDR3. The ends lost 2 bases at V and 0 bases at J; junction bases unmatched: 5. The CDR3 contains 16 residues. Germline lookup yields CDR1 SEHNR and CDR2 FQNEAQ (reference sequence). With 60 Vbeta and 13 Jbeta primers, the PCR was carried out. Profiled with immunoSEQ multiplex PCR; TCRdb holds only in-frame clones, not every one. Of tens of thousands of clones detected, roughly three quarters appear once; the ten largest clones hold about 3.8%. This entry belongs to a study of cytomegalovirus exposure and HLA in healthy donors.

The material sequenced was PBMCs. The chain joins TRBV7-9 to TRBJ1-1; 8 nucleotides line up with TRBD1. The receptor was isolated from a woman aged 35 to 49 in good health and CMV-seronegative. The DNA for the CDR3 is TGTGCCAGCAGCTTATTCGACAGGGGAATGAACACTGAAGCTTTCTTT. Translated: CASSLFDRGMNTEAFF.